This passage covers 18 T cell receptor beta chains from one sample sequenced in a study of blood T cell repertoires in COVID-19. The table came from immunoSEQ multiplex PCR; TCRdb's copy has only in-frame clones and leaves some out. The sample has 180,000 or so clones; about 82% are singletons. What was sequenced was PBMCs or T cells enriched from blood (not recorded which). These receptors were taken from a man between 40 and 49 years old with acute COVID-19.

J is TRBJ1-6 and V is TRBV7-6, with 8 positions matching TRBD1. J gave up 8 bases and V 0 bases, and 6 bases lay outside the gene matches. The CDR3 runs to 16 residues. Germline CDR1 SGHVS, CDR2 FNYEAQ. The CDR3 DNA reads as TGTGCCAGCAGCTTAGCTCCGGGACAGGACTATTCACCCCTCCACTTT. It codes for CASSLAPGQDYSPLHF.

The rearrangement links TRBV9 to TRBJ2-1, with 7 bases fitting TRBD2. The V gene's germline CDR1 is SGDLS and CDR2 YYNGEE. J lost 2 bases, V lost 3 bases, and 17 bases had no gene match. The CDR3 runs 19 residues. CDR3 bases: TGTGCCAGCAGCGACCAGCGGGATCATTACCCAATGCCCTACAATGAGCAGTTCTTC. Amino acid sequence: CASSDQRDHYPMPYNEQFF.

This clone was seen a single time. The CDR3 nucleotides are TGCAGCGTTGAGCGGGGGCCTACAAAAACAGATACGCAGTATTTT. The encoded protein is CSVERGPTKTDTQYF. V and J are TRBV29-1 and TRBJ2-3, with D tentatively TRBD2 (7 bases). The CDR3 consists of 15 residues. CDR1 is SQVTM, CDR2 ANQGSEA, per germline. Trimming stripped 3 bases from V and 3 bases from J, with 16 bases between.

V usage is TRBV4-1 and J usage is TRBJ2-7; a possible D gene is TRBD1 (6 bases). Germline V CDR1 and CDR2: MGHRA, YSYEKL. The CDR3 is made up of 15 amino acids. V lost 0 bases to trimming and J lost 5 bases, with 14 bases between them. The CDR3 protein is CASSQEPQGIDEQYF. The CDR3, as DNA: TGCGCCAGCAGCCAAGAACCACAGGGTATCGACGAGCAGTACTTC.

V gene TRBV19 combines with J gene TRBJ1-5; D is possibly TRBD1 (5 bases). This CDR3 contains 13 residues. Between the trimmed V and J ends, which lost 10 bases and 2 bases, there was a span of 12 bases. From germline, CDR1 is LNHDA and CDR2 SQIVND (reference sequence). CDR3 sequence (DNA): TGTGCCACAAGCACCAGGGGCAATCAGCCCCAGCATTTT. Protein: CATSTRGNQPQHF. The full variable domain, rest sourced from reference TRBV19 and TRBJ1-5, is DGGITQSPKYLFRKEGQNVTLSCEQNLNHDAMYWYRQDPGQGLRLIYYSQIVNDFQKGDIAEGYSVSREKKESFPLTVTSAQKNPTAFYLCATSTRGNQPQHFGDGTRLSIL.

V and J are TRBV5-6 and TRBJ2-1; possible D gene TRBD2, 5 bases. The V gene lost 6 bases and the J gene lost 4 bases, with 17 bases spanning the gap. The CDR3 is 15 residues long. CDR1 SGHDT and CDR2 YYEEEE come from the germline V gene. This CDR3 reads CASTHLAGDYNEQFF. The CDR3 nucleotides read TGTGCCAGCACTCATCTAGCCGGAGATTACAATGAGCAGTTCTTC.

This clone was counted between two and nine times. The chain recombines TRBV5-5 with TRBJ1-4; D gene unclear. CDR3 length: 14 amino acids. Trimming left V 0 bases short and J 4 bases short, with 7 bases between. The germline CDR1 and CDR2 sequences are SGHKS and YYEKEE (reference sequence). CDR3 protein: CASSLGQNNEKLFF. In DNA, the CDR3 is TGTGCCAGCAGCTTGGGGCAGAATAATGAAAAACTGTTTTTT.

This chain joins TRBV28 and TRBJ1-2; 7 bases align to TRBD1. V was pared by 7 bases and J by 5 bases, with 10 bases of the junction left unmatched. Per the germline V gene, CDR1 is MDHEN and CDR2 is SYDVKM. The CDR3 loop spans 14 amino acids. The CDR3 DNA is TGTGCCAGCAAAGTCCGCGGGACAGCGTATGGCTACACCTTC. Translated: CASKVRGTAYGYTF.

The chain joins TRBV29-1 to TRBJ1-2; D is unresolved. Trimming shortened V by 7 bases and J by 8 bases, and 8 bases separated the two germline ends. The CDR3 runs to 9 residues. Germline-derived CDR1 and CDR2 are SQVTM and ANQGSEA. As DNA, the CDR3 is TGCAGCGCCGAGGCCGGCTACACCTTC. Translating it yields CSAEAGYTF.

V and J are TRBV7-9 and TRBJ1-1; D ambiguous. CDR3 length: 11 amino acids. V was shortened by 7 bases and J by 2 bases, with 5 bases between the two germline ends. Germline assignment: CDR1 SEHNR and CDR2 FQNEAQ (reference sequence). The DNA of the CDR3 is TGTGCCAGCACCCCAAACACTGAAGCTTTCTTT. Residues: CASTPNTEAFF. Looking up the rest from reference TRBV7-9 and TRBJ1-1 gives the full variable domain: DTGVSQNPRHKITKRGQNVTFRCDPISEHNRLYWYRQTLGQGPEFLTYFQNEAQLEKSRLLSDRFSAERPKGSFSTLEIQRTEQGDSAMYLCASTPNTEAFFGQGTRLTVV.

The V and J genes are TRBV18 and TRBJ2-1, with 11 nucleotides matching TRBD1. Germline loops: CDR1 KGHSH, CDR2 LQKENI. The CDR3 loop spans 15 amino acids. Germline trimming cut 2 bases from V and 6 bases from J; bases unmatched to any gene: 3. Here the CDR3 reads CASSPTGTGGNEQFF. Written as DNA, the CDR3 is TGTGCCAGCTCACCAACCGGGACAGGGGGCAATGAGCAGTTCTTC.

This chain connects TRBV29-1 to TRBJ1-2, with D possibly matching TRBD1 (6 bases). Germline V gene lookup returns CDR1 SQVTM and CDR2 ANQGSEA. V lost 8 bases to trimming and J lost 4 bases, with 14 bases between them. The CDR3 runs to 12 residues. The CDR3: CSTVQGAYGYTF. The CDR3 DNA reads TGCAGCACGGTACAGGGTGCCTATGGCTACACCTTC.

The chain combines TRBV9 with TRBJ2-5, with 7 positions matching TRBD1. The CDR3 runs to 15 residues. CDR1 and CDR2 from the germline V gene are SGDLS and YYNGEE. J lost 5 bases, V lost 0 bases, and 7 bases had no gene match. CDR3 coding DNA: TGTGCCAGCAGCGTAGTATCCACAGGGGAGGAGACCCAGTACTTC. It translates to CASSVVSTGEETQYF.

This clone came up once. The chain links TRBV9 to TRBJ2-1, with D possibly TRBD1 on 5 matching bases. The CDR3 runs to 16 residues. CDR1 is SGDLS, CDR2 YYNGEE, per germline. V was clipped by 3 bases and J by 6 bases, with 19 bases between them. CDR3 sequence (DNA): TGTGCCAGCAGCGGTGCGGCAGGGCGGCTCCTCAATGAGCAGTTCTTC. Translated: CASSGAAGRLLNEQFF.

This clone was observed once. This chain connects TRBV4-1 to TRBJ2-2; TRBD1 might be the D (6 bases). Trimming took 2 bases from V and 8 from J, leaving 18 bases between them. Germline CDR1 reads MGHRA; CDR2 reads YSYEKL. The CDR3 is made up of 16 amino acids. The DNA for the CDR3 is TGCGCCAGCAGCCAAAAGTTAGGACCAGGGGAGGGGGAGCTGTTTTTT. Encoded protein: CASSQKLGPGEGELFF.

This clone appeared once. The chain uses TRBV6-6 and TRBJ2-7; the match to TRBD1 covers 8 bases. V shed 2 bases, J shed 0 bases, and the junction held 6 bases outside the gene matches. The CDR3 is made up of 16 amino acids. Germline CDR1 and CDR2: MNHNY and SVGAGI (reference sequence). This chain's CDR3 is CASSYQGTGSSYEQYF. In DNA, the CDR3 is TGTGCCAGCAGTTACCAAGGGACAGGAAGCTCCTACGAGCAGTACTTC.

This chain uses TRBV6-5 with TRBJ2-7; maybe TRBD2 (5 bases). The germline V and J ends were trimmed by 2 bases and 9 bases, with 20 bases remaining between them. Germline CDR1 and CDR2: MNHEY and SVGAGI. The CDR3 totals 15 residues. CDR3 nucleotide sequence: TGTGCCAGCAGTTACAAAGGGAGTGGCCGGGTGGCGCAGTACTTC. It encodes CASSYKGSGRVAQYF.

This clone was seen only a few times. The V call is TRBV7-9, the J call TRBJ2-1; D remains unclear. V lost 1 base and J 0 bases, leaving 10 bases between the germline ends. The CDR3 consists of 16 residues. CDR1 is SEHNR and CDR2 is FQNEAQ in the germline V gene (reference sequence). CDR3 protein: CASSLESASSYNEQFF. For the CDR3, the DNA is TGTGCCAGCAGCTTAGAAAGCGCAAGCTCCTACAATGAGCAGTTCTTC.